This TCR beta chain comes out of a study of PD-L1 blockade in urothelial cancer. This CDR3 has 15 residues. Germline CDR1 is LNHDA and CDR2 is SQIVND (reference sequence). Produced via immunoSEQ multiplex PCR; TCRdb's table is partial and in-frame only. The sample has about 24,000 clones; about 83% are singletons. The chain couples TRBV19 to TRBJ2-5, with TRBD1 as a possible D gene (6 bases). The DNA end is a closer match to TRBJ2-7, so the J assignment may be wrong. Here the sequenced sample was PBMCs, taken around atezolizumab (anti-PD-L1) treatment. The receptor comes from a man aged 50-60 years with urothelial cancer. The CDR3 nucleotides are TGTGCCAGTTCCACAGGGTTAAGGGGCTCCTACGAGCAGTACTTC. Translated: CASSTGLRGSYEQYF.